The 18 T cell receptor beta chains reported below all come from one sample, sequenced in a study of CD8 T cells in ankylosing spondylitis. One entry per CDR3 protein, called by TCRdb with MiXCR from the 5' RACE reads. The table lists about 220,000 distinct CDR3 sequences, roughly a tenth of them singletons. Sequencing was done on a sample of blood, either unsorted or a sorted T cell fraction (not recorded which). All receptors come from a male donor with ankylosing spondylitis or in good health (not recorded which).

This clonotype was seen at least ten times. Written as DNA, the CDR3 is TGTGCCAGCAGCTTAGCGGAAGGGACTTATGAAGCTTTCTTT. Protein: CASSLAEGTYEAFF. The V call is TRBV7-9, the J call TRBJ1-1; a possible D gene is TRBD1 (5 bases). Germline assignment: CDR1 SEHNR and CDR2 FQNEAQ (reference sequence). Trimming left V 0 bases short and J 7 bases short, with 12 bases between. The CDR3 covers 14 residues.

The J gene is TRBJ1-1, the V gene TRBV27; D might be TRBD1 (5 bases). The CDR3 totals 15 residues. V was clipped by 7 bases and J by 1 base, with 16 bases between them. Germline lookup yields CDR1 MNHEY and CDR2 SMNVEV (reference sequence). The CDR3 spells CASTRVPGENTEAFF. The DNA for the CDR3 is TGTGCCAGCACCAGGGTGCCCGGGGAGAACACTGAAGCTTTCTTT.

This clonotype was observed at least ten times. The chain couples TRBV5-1 to TRBJ2-7; D is unclear. Trimming took off 4 bases at V and 4 bases at J, with 15 bases between the two ends. This CDR3 contains 14 residues. Germline CDR1 and CDR2: SGHRS and YFSETQ. This chain's CDR3 is CASSQAEVGYEQYF. DNA of the CDR3: TGCGCCAGCAGCCAAGCAGAAGTTGGATACGAGCAGTACTTC.

J is TRBJ2-3 and V is TRBV27; 12 bases fit TRBD2. The germline V gene has CDR1 MNHEY and CDR2 SMNVEV (reference sequence). There are 17 residues in the CDR3. Trimming cost V 3 bases and J 7 bases; bases outside gene matches: 11. CDR3 in DNA: TGTGCCAGCAGTTTCCTTGGACTAGCGGGGAGTAGGAATACGCAGTATTTT. It specifies CASSFLGLAGSRNTQYF.

This clonotype turned up a few times. This chain uses TRBV7-3 with TRBJ2-2, with a possible D match to TRBD1 (5 bases). Germline values: CDR1 SGHTA, CDR2 FQGTGA. There are 11 residues in the CDR3. The ends were cut back, 4 bases at V and 8 bases at J, with 5 bases in the middle. The CDR3 here is CASSSGGELFF. Here the CDR3 DNA reads TGTGCCAGCAGCTCAGGGGGGGAGCTGTTTTTT.

The chain uses TRBV28 and TRBJ2-3; 7 bases match TRBD1. Germline V lookup: CDR1 MDHEN, CDR2 SYDVKM. This CDR3 region has 14 residues. V lost 4 bases and J lost 4; bases outside the gene matches: 5. The CDR3: CASSSGQAPDTQYF. Written as DNA, the CDR3 is TGTGCCAGCAGTTCAGGACAGGCCCCAGATACGCAGTATTTT.

In its sample, this clonotype was seen a few times. The gene calls are TRBV3-1 and TRBJ1-5; D is uncertain. Between the trimmed V and J ends, which lost 3 bases and 3 bases, there was a span of 15 bases. Germline CDR1 reads LGHDT; CDR2 reads YNNKEL (reference sequence). The CDR3 runs 16 residues. The CDR3 protein is CASSQADGTYNQPQHF. CDR3 DNA sequence: TGTGCCAGCAGCCAGGCGGACGGTACCTACAATCAGCCCCAGCATTTT.

CDR3 residues: CASSPRTSGGPNNEQFF. CDR3 coding DNA: TGCGCCAGCAGCCCCAGGACTAGCGGGGGGCCCAACAATGAGCAGTTCTTC. V is TRBV5-1 and J is TRBJ2-1; TRBD2 aligns across 14 bases. Germline assignment: CDR1 SGHRS and CDR2 YFSETQ. The ends lost 4 bases at V and 5 bases at J; junction bases unmatched: 8. This CDR3 is 17 amino acids long.

This clonotype has only a few counts. The chain combines TRBV5-1 with TRBJ2-1; maybe TRBD2 (6 bases). The CDR3 sequence is 14 residues long. Germline CDR1 is SGHRS and CDR2 is YFSETQ. Between the trimmed V and J ends, which lost 2 bases and 5 bases, there was a span of 11 bases. In DNA form, the CDR3 reads TGCGCCAGCAGCTTTGTTAGCGGTAACAATGAGCAGTTCTTC. Translated: CASSFVSGNNEQFF.

This clonotype was observed many times. The J gene is TRBJ2-2, the V gene TRBV5-1; 10 nucleotides align to TRBD1. The CDR3 has 16 amino acids. CDR1 SGHRS and CDR2 YFSETQ come from the germline V gene. V shed 6 bases, J shed 3 bases, and the junction held 8 bases outside the gene matches. CDR3 protein: CASTQSGTGDTGELFF. The CDR3 DNA follows: TGCGCCAGCACCCAGTCGGGGACAGGGGACACCGGGGAGCTGTTTTTT.

This clonotype has at least ten counts. The chain joins TRBV4-2 to TRBJ2-7; 8 bases are a match to TRBD2. The CDR3 has 15 amino acids. CDR1 is LGHNA and CDR2 is YNFKEQ in the germline V gene. V was clipped by 2 bases and J by 2 bases; unmatched bases: 5. The chain's CDR3 is CASSQTAGDTYEQYF. CDR3 bases: TGTGCCAGCAGCCAAACAGCGGGGGATACCTACGAGCAGTACTTC.

This clonotype was recorded once. Possible read error: a much larger clone is one base away. The CDR3 carries no conserved terminal phenylalanine or tryptophan, so it likely arises from a read error. V gene TRBV7-2 combines with J gene TRBJ1-1, with a possible D match to TRBD1 (6 bases). The CDR3 is made up of 15 amino acids. CDR1 SGHTA and CDR2 FQGNSA come from the germline V gene. The V gene lost 1 base and the J gene lost 1 base, with 10 bases spanning the gap. The chain's CDR3 is CASSLGTGTNTEAFS. For the CDR3, the DNA is TGTGCCAGCAGCTTAGGTACAGGGACGAACACTGAAGCTTTCTCT.

This clonotype has a handful of counts. Compared with germline, one end of the junction differs, possibly owing to a read error. The chain links TRBV5-8 to TRBJ2-5; unclear D gene. The CDR3 is 13 amino acids. Germline V gene lookup returns CDR1 SGHTS and CDR2 YDEGEE. DNA for the CDR3: TGTGCCAGCAGCTTGGTCGGCCAAGCGACCCAGTACTTC. Encoded protein: CASSLVGQATQYF. The complete variable domain, with remaining parts taken from reference TRBV5-8 and TRBJ2-5, reads EAGVTQSPTHLIKTRGQQATLRCSPISGHTSVYWYQQALGLGLQFLLWYDEGEERNRGNFPPRFSGRQFPNYSSELNVNALELEDSALYLCASSLVGQATQYFGPGTRLLVL.

This clonotype was found a few times. CDR3 protein: CASSPGLNENIQYF. In DNA, the CDR3 is TGTGCCAGCTCACCAGGACTTAACGAAAACATTCAGTACTTC. This chain links TRBV18 with TRBJ2-4; D perhaps matches TRBD2 (5 bases). Per germline, CDR1 KGHSH and CDR2 LQKENI. The CDR3 has 14 residues. V lost 2 bases to trimming and J lost 5 bases, with 10 bases between them.

This clonotype appeared many times. This rearrangement joins TRBV12-3 or TRBV12-4 to TRBJ2-3; D is perhaps TRBD1 (6 bases). CDR3 length: 14 residues. Trimming took off 7 bases at V and 6 bases at J, with 17 bases between the two ends. Here the CDR3 DNA reads TGTGCCAGCACCAAAGGACAGCCCGAGGATACGCAGTATTTT. Amino acids: CASTKGQPEDTQYF.

V gene TRBV29-1 combines with J gene TRBJ1-6, with D tentatively TRBD1 (6 bases). CDR1 is SQVTM, CDR2 ANQGSEA, per germline. CDR3 length: 13 residues. V lost 7 bases and J 5 bases, leaving 12 bases between the germline ends. CDR3 in DNA: TGCAGCGCAGGGGAACGGGATAATTCACCCCTCCACTTT. This codes for CSAGERDNSPLHF.

At least ten counts were recorded for this clonotype. The CDR3 loop is CSARTGDTEAFF. In DNA form, the CDR3 reads TGCAGCGCGCGGACAGGGGACACTGAAGCTTTCTTT. V gene TRBV29-1 combines with J gene TRBJ1-1, with 9 bases aligning to TRBD1. CDR1 is SQVTM, CDR2 ANQGSEA, per germline. The CDR3 is 12 residues long. V gave up 7 bases and J gave up 3 bases; unmatched junction bases: 3.

This clonotype was seen a few times. A read error may be the cause here, since a much bigger clone is one base away. The chain employs TRBV20-1 and TRBJ2-6, with D possibly being TRBD2 (6 bases). Germline CDR1 DFQATT, CDR2 SNEGSKA (reference sequence). The CDR3 totals 17 residues. CDR3 bases: TGCTGTGCTAGAGATATCAGGGACTTCTCTGGGGCCAACGTCCTGACTTTC. Amino acid sequence: CCARDIRDFSGANVLTF.